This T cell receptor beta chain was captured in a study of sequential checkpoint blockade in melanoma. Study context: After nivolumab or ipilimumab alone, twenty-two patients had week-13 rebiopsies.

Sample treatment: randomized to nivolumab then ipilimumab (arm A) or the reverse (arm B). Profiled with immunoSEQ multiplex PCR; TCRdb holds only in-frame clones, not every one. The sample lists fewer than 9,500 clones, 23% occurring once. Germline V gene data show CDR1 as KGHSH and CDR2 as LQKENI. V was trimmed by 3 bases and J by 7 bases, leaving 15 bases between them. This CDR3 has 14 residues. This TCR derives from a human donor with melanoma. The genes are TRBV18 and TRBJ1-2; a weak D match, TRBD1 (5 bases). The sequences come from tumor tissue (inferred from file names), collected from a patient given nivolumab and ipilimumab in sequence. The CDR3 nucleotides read TGTGCCAGCTCACCCAACGGGGGGGGAAGTGGCTACACCTTC. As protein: CASSPNGGGSGYTF.